A selection of T cell receptor beta chains follows, all from one sample in a study of breast tumors, draining lymph nodes, adjacent tissues. TCRdb itself ran the multiplex PCR reads through MiXCR, one entry per CDR3 protein. The repertoire includes under 250,000 distinct CDR3 sequences, 32% of them detected once, and around 1.5% sits in the top ten. Sequencing used axillary lymph node tissue. All receptors derive from a female donor with breast cancer. Some clones in this sample may be carry-over from other donors' samples. Each CDR3 is given with its conserved first and last residue. The D gene is left open where the match is weak. Clone size is stated in some rows and not others, as once, few, many or a class when expanded.

>TRBJ2-7|few|TRBV6-6|TRBD2
TGTGCCAGCAGTCCCCCGGAACTAGCGAACAACGAGCAGTACTTC
CASSPPELANNEQYF
>TRBJ2-1|many|TRBV6-2/TRBV6-3|TRBD1
TGTGCCAGCAGATCTCGGACAGGGGACAATGAGCAGTTCTTC
CASRSRTGDNEQFF
>TRBJ2-7|many|TRBV18|.
TGTGCCAGCTCACGAAATAACTACGAGCAGTACTTC
CASSRNNYEQYF
>TRBJ1-1|few|TRBV6-5|.
TGTGCCAGCAACTCGGGCAGGGCCAACACTGAAGCTTTCTTT
CASNSGRANTEAFF
>TRBJ1-1|many|TRBV12-5|.
TGTGCTAGTGGTCTCCCCGATGAAGCTTTCTTT
CASGLPDEAFF
>TRBJ2-5|many|TRBV20-1|.
TGCAGTGCTTTGGACAGAGAGACCCAGTCCTTC
CSALDRETQSF
>TRBJ2-7|many|TRBV6-1|TRBD2
TGTGCCAGCAAATTTAGCGGGACTCTGTACGAGCAGTACTTC
CASKFSGTLYEQYF
>TRBJ1-4|.|TRBV6-5|.
TGTGCCAGCAGCCTGGGACGGTTGGGAAAACTGTTTTTT
CASSLGRLGKLFF
>TRBJ2-7|many|TRBV5-1|.
TGCGCCAGCAGCTTTGGCGGGAACGAGCAGTACTTC
CASSFGGNEQYF
>TRBJ2-3|many|TRBV20-1|.
TGCAGTGCTAGGGAAGCGGTAACCACGCAGTATTTT
CSAREAVTTQYF
>TRBJ2-3|many|TRBV5-4|TRBD2
TGTGCCAGCTCACTAGGTAGGGCTAGCGGGAGAACTACGCAGTATTTT
CASSLGRASGRTTQYF
>TRBJ2-1|many|TRBV24-1|.
TGTGCCACCAGTGATTTCGACAGGGAGGCTGAGCAGTTCTTC
CATSDFDREAEQFF
>TRBJ2-2|many|TRBV2|TRBD1
TGTGCCAGCTGGGGGACAGGGCGCACCGGGGAGCTGTTTTTT
CASWGTGRTGELFF
>TRBJ2-7|many|TRBV7-8|.
TGTGCCAGCAGCCCGAGGACGGTATCCTACGAGCAGTACTTC
CASSPRTVSYEQYF
>TRBJ2-7|many|TRBV19|TRBD2
TGTGCCAGTAGTGCTGGACTAGCGGGCTCCTACGAGCAGTACTTC
CASSAGLAGSYEQYF
>TRBJ1-1|few|TRBV12-3/TRBV12-4|TRBD1
TGTGCCAGCAATCGACAGGGGAACACTGAAGCTTTCTTT
CASNRQGNTEAFF
>TRBJ2-4|.|TRBV29-1|TRBD2
TGCAGCGTTGATTTAACGGGACTAGCGGGCGTCCTGAATCCAAACATCCAGCACTTC
CSVDLTGLAGVLNPNIQHF
>TRBJ2-1|.|TRBV28|TRBD1
TGTGCCAGCAGTCCCGGGACAGGGTTTGGACGGGACAATGAGCAGTTCTTC
CASSPGTGFGRDNEQFF
>TRBJ1-2|many|TRBV7-8|.
TGTGCCAGCAGCTTAACCCCTTCAGGGTATGGCTACACCTTC
CASSLTPSGYGYTF
>TRBJ2-6|many|TRBV19|.
TGTGCCAGTAGTGAGTGGGGCTCTGGGGCCAACGTCCTGACTTTC
CASSEWGSGANVLTF
>TRBJ1-6|few|TRBV2|.
TGTGCCAGCAGTGAAGATGGTGGTTCACCCCTCCACTTT
CASSEDGGSPLHF
>TRBJ2-5|many|TRBV30|TRBD2
TGTGCTAGGGAGGGAGTCGGAGAGACCCAGTACTTC
CAREGVGETQYF
>TRBJ2-7|many|TRBV20-1|.
TGCAGTGCTATGTTGGGTGGTTGGACCTACGAGCAGTACTTC
CSAMLGGWTYEQYF
>TRBJ2-1|many|TRBV7-3|TRBD2
TGTGCCAGCAGCCTCGGGGCTAGCGGATACAATGAGCAGTTCTTC
CASSLGASGYNEQFF
>TRBJ2-2|many|TRBV5-6|TRBD1
TGTGCCAGCAGTTACCGGGACAGGGGGCGCACCGGGGAGCTGTTTTTT
CASSYRDRGRTGELFF
>TRBJ2-5|.|TRBV7-9|TRBD1
TGTGCCAGCAGCTTCACCAGGGACAGGGAGACCCAGTACTTC
CASSFTRDRETQYF
>TRBJ2-7|once|TRBV25-1|TRBD2
TGTGCCAGCAGTGTTCCTAGCGGGGGCAGCTCCTACGAGCAGTACTTC
CASSVPSGGSSYEQYF
>TRBJ2-4|.|TRBV20-1|.
TGCAGTGCTAGAGGCCGGGATGCCAAAAACATTCAGTACTTC
CSARGRDAKNIQYF
>TRBJ2-1|.|TRBV20-1|TRBD1
TGCAGTGCTCCGGGACAGGGGGTGGGTGAGCAGTTCTTC
CSAPGQGVGEQFF
>TRBJ2-7|few|TRBV12-5|TRBD1
TGTGTTAGTGGTAACTCGGGACAGGGGTACGAGCAGTACTTC
CVSGNSGQGYEQYF
>TRBJ2-5|many|TRBV20-1|.
TGCAGTGCGCTGCCGGGCCACCAAGAGACCCAGTACTTC
CSALPGHQETQYF
>TRBJ2-1|many|TRBV3-1|TRBD1
TGTGCCAGCACCCATGGGACAGGGACCTACAATGAGCAGTTCTTC
CASTHGTGTYNEQFF
>TRBJ1-5|many|TRBV5-8|TRBD1
TGTGCCAGCACGGGACAGGGCGCCAATCAGCCCCAGCATTTT
CASTGQGANQPQHF
>TRBJ1-3|.|TRBV18|TRBD1
TGTGCCAGCTCACCCGACAGGGCGGGAAACACCATATATTTT
CASSPDRAGNTIYF
>TRBJ2-7|many|TRBV7-8|.
TGTGCCAGCAGCTCGTCCCCTTACGAGCAGTACTTC
CASSSSPYEQYF
>TRBJ2-4|.|TRBV27|.
TGTGCCAGCAGCCTAGCCAAAAACATTCAGTACTTC
CASSLAKNIQYF
>TRBJ1-2|many|TRBV6-6|.
TGTGCCAGCAGTTCACAGAAATCGGGAGCCTATGGCTACACCTTC
CASSSQKSGAYGYTF
>TRBJ2-7|many|TRBV20-1|TRBD2
TGCAGTGCCGACCCCCTTAGCGGGAGCGGCGAGCAGTACTTC
CSADPLSGSGEQYF
>TRBJ2-3|many|TRBV4-1|.
TGCGCCAGCAGCCAACTAGCGCCAGATACGCAGTATTTT
CASSQLAPDTQYF
>TRBJ2-3|many|TRBV18|.
TGTGCCAGCTCACTTCGGACAGCCTATACGCAGTATTTT
CASSLRTAYTQYF
>TRBJ2-5|many|TRBV7-7|.
TGTGCTAGCAGCTCTGACAGGCAAGAGACCCAGTACTTC
CASSSDRQETQYF
>TRBJ2-3|.|TRBV7-2|.
TGTGCCAGCAGCCCAAGGAGCGGAAGCTCCTACAATGAGCAGTATTTT
CASSPRSGSSYNEQYF
>TRBJ2-3|many|TRBV4-1|.
TGCGCCAGCAGCCAACGAGCTAGCTTTAGAGATACGCAGTATTTT
CASSQRASFRDTQYF
>TRBJ1-6|.|TRBV30|.
TGTGCCTGGAGTGTAAACGGGGCTCATAATTCACCCCTCCACTTT
CAWSVNGAHNSPLHF
>TRBJ2-7|many|TRBV7-2|.
TGTGCCAGCAGCTTAAACCTCGGCTACGAGCAGTACTTC
CASSLNLGYEQYF
>TRBJ1-1|few|TRBV5-1|TRBD1
TGCGCCAGCAGCTTGACGTTGAACCCAGGGGGCACTGAAGCTTTCTTT
CASSLTLNPGGTEAFF
>TRBJ2-5|.|TRBV6-1|TRBD2
TGTGCCAGCCCTCGGGGGGGGGCAGGGATGGGGGAGACCCAGTACTTC
CASPRGGAGMGETQYF
>TRBJ1-3|many|TRBV30|TRBD1
TGTGCCTGGAGAGACAGGGGCGTAGGAAACACCATATATTTT
CAWRDRGVGNTIYF
>TRBJ2-2|.|TRBV24-1|.
TGTGCCACCAGTGACTTACCGACTAGCGGGGAGCTGTTTTTT
CATSDLPTSGELFF
>TRBJ2-7|many|TRBV5-6|.
TGTGCCAGCAGCTTGGGGATCGAGCAGTACTTC
CASSLGIEQYF
>TRBJ1-4|many|TRBV7-9|.
TGTGCCAGCAGCTTAATTGATGGAAAACTGTTTTTT
CASSLIDGKLFF
>TRBJ2-7|many|TRBV7-3|TRBD2
TGTGCCAGCAGCTTAATGGGAGGGTTCGAGCAGTACTTC
CASSLMGGFEQYF
>TRBJ2-2|once|TRBV6-5|TRBD1
TGTGCCGGCAGGCCGACAGGGGGCTCTTTCTCCGGGGAGCTGTTTTTT
CAGRPTGGSFSGELFF
>TRBJ2-7|many|TRBV20-1|.
TGCAGTGCTAGCGACCTAGCGGGACAGGGCCCGCATCTTGTTTTC
CSASDLAGQGPHLVF